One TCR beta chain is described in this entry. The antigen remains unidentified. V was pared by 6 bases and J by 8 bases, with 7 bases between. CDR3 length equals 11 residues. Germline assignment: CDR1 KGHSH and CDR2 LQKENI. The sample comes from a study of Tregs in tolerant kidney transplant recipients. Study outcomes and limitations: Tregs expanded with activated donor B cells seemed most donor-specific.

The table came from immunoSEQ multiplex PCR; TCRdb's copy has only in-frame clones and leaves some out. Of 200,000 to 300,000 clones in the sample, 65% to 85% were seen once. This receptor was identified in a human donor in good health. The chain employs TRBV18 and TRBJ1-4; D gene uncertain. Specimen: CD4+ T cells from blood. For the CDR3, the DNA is TGTGCCAGCTCTTTCGGGGAAAAACTGTTTTTT. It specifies CASSFGEKLFF.